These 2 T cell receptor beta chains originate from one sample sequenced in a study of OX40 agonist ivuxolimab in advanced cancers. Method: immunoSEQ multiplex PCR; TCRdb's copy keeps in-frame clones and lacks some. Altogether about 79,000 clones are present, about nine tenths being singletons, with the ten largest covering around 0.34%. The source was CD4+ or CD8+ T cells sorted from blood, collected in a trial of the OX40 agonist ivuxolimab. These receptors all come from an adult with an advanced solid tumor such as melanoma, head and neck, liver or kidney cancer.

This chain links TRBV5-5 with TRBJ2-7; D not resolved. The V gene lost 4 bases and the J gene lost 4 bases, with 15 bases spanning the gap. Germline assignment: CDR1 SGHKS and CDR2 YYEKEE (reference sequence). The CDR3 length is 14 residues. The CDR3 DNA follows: TGTGCCAGCAGCGGAGTGTGGGCCCCATACGAGCAGTACTTC. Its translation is CASSGVWAPYEQYF.

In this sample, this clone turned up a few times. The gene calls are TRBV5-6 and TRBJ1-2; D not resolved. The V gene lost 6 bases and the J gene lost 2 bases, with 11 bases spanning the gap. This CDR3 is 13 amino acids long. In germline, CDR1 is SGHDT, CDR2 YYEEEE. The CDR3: CASTLRGNYGYTF. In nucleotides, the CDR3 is TGTGCCAGCACCTTACGAGGGAACTATGGCTACACCTTC.